These T cell receptor beta chains were read from a single sample in a study of patients and donors after allogeneic stem cell transplantation. TCRdb called the RT-PCR reads again in MiXCR, with one record for every CDR3 protein. The sample consists of some 880,000 distinct CDR3 sequences, more than 15% of them appearing once. Sequenced material: blood, either unsorted or a sorted T cell fraction (not recorded which). These receptors were taken from a human donor who was either an allogeneic HSCT recipient or a stem cell or donor lymphocyte infusion donor (not recorded which). It is not recorded whose cells these are; they may come from a transplant donor. Both conserved end residues are part of each CDR3. A D gene is named only where the DNA matches it firmly. Clone sizes are given selectively: once, few, many, or a class where the clone is expanded.

d_gene	abundance	v_gene	j_gene	CDR3nt	CDR3aa
TRBD1	NA	TRBV27	TRBJ2-7	TGTGCCAGCAAGCTCCGGGACAGGGGGCAGAACGAGCAGTACTTC	CASKLRDRGQNEQYF
NA	NA	TRBV7-7	TRBJ2-1	TGTGCCAGCAGTCATAAGCGCGGCGATGAGCAGTTCTTC	CASSHKRGDEQFF
TRBD1	NA	TRBV5-1	TRBJ2-1	TGCGCCAGCAGCTTGTCAGGGGACAGATACAATGAGCAGTTCTTC	CASSLSGDRYNEQFF
TRBD1	NA	TRBV12-3/TRBV12-4	TRBJ2-1	TGTGCCAGCCGCCCAGATTCAGGGGGCTACAATGAGCAGTTCTTC	CASRPDSGGYNEQFF
NA	NA	TRBV18	TRBJ2-5	TGTGCCAGCTCACCACCGAGTGCGGAGACCCAGTACTTC	CASSPPSAETQYF
TRBD1	few	TRBV5-1	TRBJ1-2	TGCGCCAGCAGCGGTGGGACAGGGGATGGCTACACCTTC	CASSGGTGDGYTF
NA	NA	TRBV6-5	TRBJ2-7	TGTGCCAGCAGTTACGGACGGCTATCCTACGAGCAGAACTTC	CASSYGRLSYEQNF
NA	NA	TRBV5-1	TRBJ1-4	TGCGCCAGCAGCCAAGGGTTTGGTAATGAAAAACTGTTTTTT	CASSQGFGNEKLFF
NA	NA	TRBV20-1	TRBJ2-6	TGCAGTGCTTCTGGGGGACTTGGGGCCAACGTCCTGACTTTC	CSASGGLGANVLTF
NA	NA	TRBV5-5	TRBJ2-3	TGTGCCAGCAGGCCACCTCCAGGGGATAGTACGCAGTATTTT	CASRPPPGDSTQYF
NA	few	TRBV9	TRBJ1-1	TGTGCCAGCAGATCGGGGGCAGGAGGCACTGAAGCTTTCTTT	CASRSGAGGTEAFF